Detailed here is one TCR beta chain. This clonotype was seen more than once but under ten times. Its antigen has not been determined. Base-call qualities are not available, and no considerably larger clone is one nucleotide away. The data derive from a study of naive and memory T cell subsets (dated by TCRdb to 2015 to 2018). Concerning the study at large: Sorted naive and memory T cell subsets from peripheral blood were analyzed in the study using a UMI-based, open-source pipeline for TCR alpha and beta sequencing. Complete agreement was observed between the functional CMV T cell responses and the IgG serology results. RNA was DNase-treated and reverse transcribed with TCR constant-region primers, mostly using SuperScript III.

Separate amplification of TCR alpha and beta chain libraries was performed from the second PCR step onward. To determine each donor's CMV status, fresh PBMCs were stimulated overnight with CMV viral lysate, and IFNgamma production from CD4+ T cells was then assessed. Using Miltenyi beads, CD4 T cells were first positively selected, and CD8 T cells were then positively selected from the CD4-negative fraction. After staining for CD3, CD4, CD8, CD45RA, CD27 and a live/dead dye, cells were sorted on a BD Aria II into four subsets based on CD45RA and CD27. Blood was obtained from three healthy volunteers, and the blood from each volunteer was fractionated into CD4 and CD8 T cells and subsequently into four differentiation subsets. Roughly 120 ml of peripheral blood was collected from each donor, and PBMC were isolated from the blood using Ficoll-Paque PLUS density-gradient centrifugation. After sorting, cells were lysed in RLT buffer, RNA was extracted using a Qiagen RNeasy kit, and the extracted RNA was stored at -80 degrees C.

Library preparation was by UMI-ligation and nested PCR. An equimolar mix of two oligonucleotides covering both TRBC1 and TRBC2 was used as the beta constant-region primer. The ligated cDNA went through four rounds of PCR with nested alpha and beta constant-region primers together with the SP2 primer. A single-stranded oligonucleotide containing the SP2 primer and a 12-nucleotide UMI was joined to the 3' end of the cDNA by T4 RNA ligase 1. The ligation reaction was incubated at 16°C for about 20-25 hours. PCR2 was usually performed as a SYBR Green qPCR and halted at a preset threshold so that over-amplification would not occur. Agencourt AMPure XP magnetic beads were used for all purifications after the first. Library quantification was done by Qubit, followed by a TapeStation check on which the main peak was expected at around 650 bp. Pooled libraries were sequenced on an Illumina MiSeq with v2 2x251 paired-end kits, typically giving about 0.85-2.3 million reads per sample. Libraries were pooled at around 4 nM per sample, and 5-7% PhiX was added to improve cluster recognition. The published analysis was carried out like this. Decombinator assigned V and J genes to Demultiplexor-processed FASTQ reads by tag matching, allowing a single base-pair mismatch. Collapsinator used UMIs to correct both sequencing errors and frequency errors arising from PCR heterogeneity. CDR3Translator translated TCRs and extracted CDR3s from the conserved cysteine to the FGXG phenylalanine, flagging non-productive sequences. Repertoires were subsampled to equal numbers of UMI-defined TCRs before Gini, Shannon entropy and inverse Simpson indices were calculated. Within the linear range, a power law was fitted by maximum likelihood to the distributions of clonotype abundance. On one naive CD8 sample, the pipeline and MIGEC gave similar UMI counts, unique TCR numbers and clonal distributions. In one analysis, naive TCRs that were also found in any memory subset of the same donor were excluded from the naive repertoire. The repertoires were searched for several thousand CMV-associated CDR3 sequences that had been compiled from VDJdb and a published dataset. TCRdb ran its own pipeline on the public reads, namely fastp trimming at Q25 and MiXCR clone calling, and kept in-frame beta chains. Rows matching on CDR3 protein sequence are summarized as one entry with the most common DNA and genes. The V and J calls follow TCRdb's processing rather than the paper's. Present in this sample are just over 80,000 distinct CDR3 sequences, 9% of which were seen just once. The biggest ten clones account for 1.2% of the sample.

What the authors observed across the whole study: The repertoire findings for the naive and memory subsets could not be validated against a ground truth because none was available. RNA-based TCR counts may be influenced by expression changes linked to T cell activation and differentiation. A power law was followed by TCR abundance, with an exponent that differed between naive and memory subsets but was consistent across the three individuals. Following error correction, more than 95% of naive TCR sequences occurred only once, which made naive abundance distributions much steeper than those of memory subsets. A few larger clonotypes were present in naive repertoires, particularly the CD8 repertoires, and these clonotypes were possibly memory cells re-expressing CD45RA. Gini index rose and Shannon and inverse Simpson diversity fell from naive through CM, EM and EMRA in both CD4 and CD8 cells. Single alpha or beta chain sequences, rather than paired alpha/beta receptors, were used to define clonotypes.

The material sequenced was naive CD8+ T cells from blood. Taken with the paper, the label for cell subset or site translates to: naive T cells, CD45RA high CD27+. The receptor comes from a human donor in good health.

The sequenced DNA is TGTGCCAGCAGTTTAGTAGCGGGAGGGCCGAATGAGCAGTTCTTC. This yields the protein CASSLVAGGPNEQFF. This chain is built from TRBV28 and TRBJ2-1; 11 bases in the junction line up with TRBD2. Reading from cysteine to phenylalanine, the CDR3 counts 15 amino acids. This entry keeps only the CDR3 DNA: 45 bases, framed from base 1. Germline trimming: 2 bases from V, 7 bases from J; junction bases outside gene matches: 4. Taken from the germline V gene, the CDR1 and CDR2 loops are MDHEN and SYDVKM.